The next 21 T cell receptor beta chains were all read from a single sample in a study of T cells in Graves' hyperthyroidism and ophthalmopathy. The source material, RNA transcripts, was used to amplify TCR beta CDR3 regions. With the HTBI primer set, the TCR CDR3 went through a first round of RT-PCR. TCRdb reprocessed the multiplex PCR reads with MiXCR, giving one entry per CDR3 protein. The profile shows roughly 800,000 distinct CDR3 sequences, over 35% of them singletons. Sequenced: blood. The receptors were sampled from a man between 18 and 35 years old with Graves' hyperthyroidism.

This clonotype was seen a single time. The chain couples TRBV7-2 to TRBJ1-1; the D is unclear. From germline, CDR1 is SGHTA and CDR2 FQGNSA. The CDR3 loop spans 15 amino acids. V was clipped by 5 bases and J by 4 bases, with 17 bases between them. The CDR3 DNA reads as TGTGCCAGCAGCGCCGTGAGAGGAGGGAGCACTGAAGCTTTCTTT. Its protein is CASSAVRGGSTEAFF.

In its sample, this clonotype was seen many times. The chain carries TRBV2 and TRBJ2-2; TRBD2 matches 11 bases. The CDR3 totals 15 residues. After removal of 7 bases from V and 2 bases from J, the junction contained 3 bases not matched to a gene. Germline lookup yields CDR1 SNHLY and CDR2 FYNNEI. CDR3 amino acids: CASKGLAVNTGELFF. As DNA, the CDR3 is TGTGCCAGCAAGGGACTAGCGGTTAACACCGGGGAGCTGTTTTTT.

This clonotype was seen only a few times. V and J are TRBV5-1 and TRBJ2-7; TRBD2 agrees at 8 bases. V gave up 1 base and J gave up 7 bases; unmatched junction bases: 10. Germline V lookup: CDR1 SGHRS, CDR2 YFSETQ. CDR3 size: 15 residues. CDR3 nucleotides: TGCGCCAGCAGCTTGAGGACGGGAGGGATTGGAGAGCAGTACTTC. Its translation is CASSLRTGGIGEQYF.

As concerns this clonotype: At one end the junction does not follow the germline gene, possibly because of a read error. V gene TRBV7-9 combines with J gene TRBJ2-5; the match to TRBD1 covers 9 bases. Per germline, CDR1 SEHNR and CDR2 FQNEAQ (reference sequence). The CDR3 totals 16 residues. CDR3 nucleotide sequence: TGTGCCAGCGGCTTAACAGGGGGCTATCGGCAAGAGACCCAGTACTTC. Translation: CASGLTGGYRQETQYF.

This chain joins TRBV19 and TRBJ2-7; 8 positions match TRBD1. CDR1 LNHDA and CDR2 SQIVND come from the germline V gene (reference sequence). This CDR3 is built from 17 residues. Unmatched junction bases numbered 19, after V lost 9 bases and J lost 3 bases. In DNA form, the CDR3 reads TGTGCCAGCAGCGCCCGGACAGGGACGGCTTATTACTACGAGCAGTACTTC. Translating it yields CASSARTGTAYYYEQYF.

This clonotype occurred many times. The chain joins TRBV29-1 to TRBJ2-5; 8 nucleotides match TRBD2. The V gene end was trimmed by 3 bases and the J gene end by 5 bases; junction bases not matched to a gene: 2. The CDR3 is 12 amino acids. Germline lookup yields CDR1 SQVTM and CDR2 ANQGSEA. For the CDR3, the DNA is TGCAGCGTTGAGAGCGGGAGTGAGACCCAGTACTTC. Protein sequence: CSVESGSETQYF. The full variable domain, with the rest looked up from reference TRBV29-1 and TRBJ2-5, is SAVISQKPSRDICQRGTSLTIQCQVDSQVTMMFWYRQQPGQSLTLIATANQGSEATYESGFVIDKFPISRPNLTFSTLTVSNMSPEDSSIYLCSVESGSETQYFGPGTRLLVL.

For the CDR3, the DNA is TGCAGCATCAGGGGTGTGCTCACAGATACGCAGTATTTT. Translating it yields CSIRGVLTDTQYF. The chain employs TRBV29-1 and TRBJ2-3, with D perhaps matching TRBD1 (6 bases). V lost 8 bases, J lost 2 bases, and 14 bases lay in between. This CDR3 spans 13 amino acids. CDR1 is SQVTM and CDR2 is ANQGSEA in the germline V gene.

Details on this clonotype: Germline is not matched at one junction end, which may reflect a read error. V and J are TRBV10-3 and TRBJ1-4; D is unclear. Germline lookup yields CDR1 ENHRY and CDR2 SYGVKD. The CDR3 sequence is 14 residues long. The CDR3: CASSEAGGWEKLFF. As DNA, the CDR3 is TGTGCCAGCAGTGAAGCGGGAGGGTGGGAAAAACTGTTTTTT.

This rearrangement joins TRBV4-1 to TRBJ1-3; D not resolved. V lost 3 bases and J 8 bases, leaving 20 bases between the germline ends. From germline, CDR1 is MGHRA and CDR2 YSYEKL. The CDR3 sequence is 16 residues long. CDR3 in amino acids: CASSHPPGEGRDTIYF. The CDR3 DNA is TGCGCCAGCAGCCACCCGCCCGGTGAGGGAAGAGACACCATATATTTT.

V is TRBV2 and J is TRBJ2-7; D might be TRBD2 (5 bases). This CDR3 contains 14 residues. The germline CDR1 and CDR2 sequences are SNHLY and FYNNEI. The V and J ends lost 6 bases and 7 bases respectively, with 19 bases between them. The CDR3, as DNA: TGTGCCAGCAGGGAACTACTAGGGCCTGGGGAGCAGTACTTC. This codes for CASRELLGPGEQYF.

The chain recombines TRBV7-2 with TRBJ2-2, with 11 positions matching TRBD2. CDR3 length equals 16 residues. Germline V gene sequence: CDR1 SGHTA, CDR2 FQGNSA. The J segment lost 5 bases and the V segment lost 5 bases, leaving 7 bases of the junction unmatched. The DNA of the CDR3 is TGTGCCAGCAGCCCACTAGCGGGAGTCCGGACCGGGGAGCTGTTTTTT. It yields the protein CASSPLAGVRTGELFF.

This clonotype was seen at least ten times. The chain joins TRBV19 to TRBJ1-1, with a tentative D call TRBD1 (6 bases). The CDR3 spans 14 residues. Trimming removed 3 bases from V and 5 bases from J, with 13 bases in between. Germline V CDR1 and CDR2: LNHDA, SQIVND (reference sequence). This chain's CDR3 is CASSITFQGTEAFF. The CDR3 DNA reads as TGTGCCAGTAGTATTACGTTCCAGGGGACTGAAGCTTTCTTT.

There are a few counts of this clonotype. This clone may be a read error of a much larger clone one base away. The chain joins TRBV2 to TRBJ2-5, with 9 bases that match TRBD2. The junction had 3 bases not matched to a gene; V was cut back by 8 bases and J by 5 bases. CDR1 is SNHLY, CDR2 FYNNEI, per germline. There are 12 residues in the CDR3. CDR3 coding DNA: TGTGCCAGCGGGACTAGCCTCGAGACCCAGTACTTC. The encoded protein is CASGTSLETQYF.

The rearrangement joins TRBV5-5 to TRBJ1-1; no clear D. CDR3 length: 14 amino acids. V shed 4 bases and J shed 0 bases, with 10 bases lying between them. In germline, CDR1 is SGHKS, CDR2 YYEKEE (reference sequence). The chain's CDR3 is CASSRSDVNTEAFF. Here the CDR3 DNA reads TGTGCCAGCAGCCGTAGTGACGTGAACACTGAAGCTTTCTTT.

This clonotype was detected once. The gene calls are TRBV29-1 and TRBJ1-2; weak D call: TRBD1 (5 bases). This CDR3 region has 12 residues. CDR1 and CDR2 (germline): SQVTM, ANQGSEA. Between the trimmed V and J ends, which lost 8 bases and 0 bases, there was a span of 10 bases. The CDR3 reads CSLETANYGYTF. The CDR3 nucleotides read TGCAGCTTGGAGACAGCTAACTATGGCTACACCTTC. Based on the CDR3 plus reference TRBV29-1 and TRBJ1-2, the full variable domain is SAVISQKPSRDICQRGTSLTIQCQVDSQVTMMFWYRQQPGQSLTLIATANQGSEATYESGFVIDKFPISRPNLTFSTLTVSNMSPEDSSIYLCSLETANYGYTFGSGTRLTVV.

This clonotype was counted many times. This rearrangement joins TRBV25-1 to TRBJ1-1, with D hard to call. CDR3 length: 15 amino acids. Trimming removed 2 bases at V and 5 bases at J, with 15 bases between. Germline V gene lookup returns CDR1 MGHDK and CDR2 SYGVNS. This CDR3 reads CASSEDEAGRTEAFF. The DNA for the CDR3 is TGTGCCAGCAGTGAAGACGAGGCAGGCCGAACTGAAGCTTTCTTT.

J is TRBJ1-1 and V is TRBV9; D might be TRBD1 (6 bases). Germline CDR1 and CDR2: SGDLS and YYNGEE. This CDR3 has 15 amino acids. V lost 3 bases and J 0 bases, leaving 12 bases between the germline ends. Here the CDR3 reads CASSGPQGLNTEAFF. The CDR3 DNA reads as TGTGCCAGCAGCGGACCACAGGGTTTGAACACTGAAGCTTTCTTT. Drawing the rest from reference TRBV9 and TRBJ1-1, the complete variable domain is DSGVTQTPKHLITATGQRVTLRCSPRSGDLSVYWYQQSLDQGLQFLIQYYNGEERAKGNILERFSAQQFPDLHSELNLSSLELGDSALYFCASSGPQGLNTEAFFGQGTRLTVV.

This clonotype was detected only a few times. The rearrangement uses TRBV7-2 and TRBJ2-5; a possible D gene is TRBD1 (8 bases). Germline values: CDR1 SGHTA, CDR2 FQGNSA. The CDR3 runs to 16 residues. The V gene lost 1 base and the J gene lost 3 bases, with 15 bases spanning the gap. CDR3 DNA sequence: TGTGCCAGCAGCTTAGTGAGCGGGACAGGAGAAGAGACCCAGTACTTC. Its protein is CASSLVSGTGEETQYF.

The sample holds a few counts of this clonotype. Sequence at one end of the junction differs from germline and may be a read error. The chain is built from TRBV6-1 and TRBJ2-2; D tentatively fits TRBD1 or TRBD2 (5 bases each). Germline V lookup: CDR1 MNHNS, CDR2 SASEGT. The CDR3 spans 12 residues. The CDR3, as DNA: TGTGCCAGCAATGAAGGGGAGGGGGAGCTGTTTTTT. Amino acid sequence: CASNEGEGELFF.

In the case of this clonotype: A clone one base away is much larger, so this may be a read error. This chain joins TRBV20-1 and TRBJ1-3; D remains unclear. Germline-derived CDR1 and CDR2 are DFQATT and SNEGSKA (reference sequence). Trimming took off 3 bases at V and 9 bases at J, with 15 bases between the two ends. The CDR3 totals 13 residues. The CDR3 reads CSASDLQKGTIYF. CDR3 coding DNA: TGCAGTGCTAGTGATTTGCAAAAAGGCACCATATATTTT.

This clonotype was counted at least ten times. The chain joins TRBV10-3 to TRBJ1-1; no clear D. Trimming took 4 bases from V and 2 from J, leaving 11 bases between them. This CDR3 has 14 amino acids. The germline V gene has CDR1 ENHRY and CDR2 SYGVKD. The CDR3 region has the DNA TGTGCCATCAGTGCAGAGGTGGGAAACACTGAAGCTTTCTTT. Its translation is CAISAEVGNTEAFF.